The next 29 T cell receptor beta chains were all read from a single sample in a study of post-analysis software for immune sequencing data. Which antigens these TCRs recognize remains unknown. Included in the TCR beta cDNA libraries were unique molecular identifiers. One entry per CDR3 protein results from TCRdb running MiXCR on the PCR reads. The sample lists hundreds of thousands of distinct CDR3 sequences; 30% were seen once. Study results and caveats: Roughly 5 TRBV segments occurring more often in patients than controls included TRBV5-6, TRBV5-1 and TRBV20-1.

Sequenced material: blood. These receptors were collected from a girl aged 5-17 years with multiple sclerosis.

The table lists this clonotype with a few counts. The rearrangement joins TRBV10-3 to TRBJ2-3; D perhaps matches TRBD1 (6 bases). Between the trimmed V and J ends, which lost 5 bases and 2 bases, there was a span of 17 bases. The CDR3 covers 16 residues. Germline V gene sequence: CDR1 ENHRY, CDR2 SYGVKD. The CDR3 DNA sequence: TGTGCCATCAGTATCCGGGTGGGGGCACACACAGATACGCAGTATTTT. It specifies CAISIRVGAHTDTQYF.

This clonotype was recorded at least ten times. The genes are TRBV6-1 and TRBJ2-1; D possibly corresponds to TRBD1 (6 bases). Trimming removed 6 bases at V and 9 bases at J, with 12 bases between. Per the germline V gene, CDR1 is MNHNS and CDR2 is SASEGT. This CDR3 contains 12 residues. The CDR3 nucleotides are TGTGCCAGCAGAAACAGGGTTGCTGAGCAGTTCTTC. Encoded protein: CASRNRVAEQFF.

The rearrangement joins TRBV27 to TRBJ1-2; the match to TRBD1 covers 10 bases. Germline V gives CDR1 MNHEY, CDR2 SMNVEV (reference sequence). This CDR3 is built from 14 residues. J was trimmed by 8 bases and V by 6 bases; bases with no gene match: 9. CDR3 loop: CASRTGGRGLGYTF. CDR3 nucleotide sequence: TGTGCCAGCAGGACAGGGGGCAGGGGGTTGGGCTACACCTTC.

V and J are TRBV7-2 and TRBJ2-3; TRBD1 or TRBD2 may be the D gene (7 bases each). Per germline, CDR1 SGHTA and CDR2 FQGNSA. V was cut by 1 base and J by 4 bases, with 12 bases left in between. The length of the CDR3 is 15 residues. CDR3 sequence reads: CASSLVQGRADTQYF. CDR3 DNA: TGTGCCAGCAGCTTAGTACAGGGGAGGGCAGATACGCAGTATTTT. Full variable domain (outside the CDR3, taken from reference TRBV7-2 and TRBJ2-3): GAGVSQSPSNKVTEKGKDVELRCDPISGHTALYWYRQSLGQGLEFLIYFQGNSAPDKSGLPSDRFSAERTGGSVSTLTIQRTQQEDSAVYLCASSLVQGRADTQYFGPGTRLTVL.

This clonotype was recorded at least ten times. This chain links TRBV6-4 with TRBJ1-2; 10 positions match TRBD1. This CDR3 region has 17 residues. Germline V gene lookup returns CDR1 MRHNA and CDR2 SNTAGT. The ends lost 5 bases at V and 4 bases at J; junction bases unmatched: 13. The CDR3, as DNA: TGTGCCAGCAGTAACACCCTTCGACAGGGGGCTGGCTATGGCTACACCTTC. Its translation is CASSNTLRQGAGYGYTF.

The chain recombines TRBV6-6 with TRBJ2-1; D perhaps matches TRBD2 (7 bases). Trimming pared 5 bases from V and 0 bases from J, leaving 14 bases between. The CDR3 is 16 amino acids. The germline gives CDR1 MNHNY, CDR2 SVGAGI (reference sequence). The CDR3 region is CASSQSGGPSYNEQFF. Written as DNA, the CDR3 is TGTGCCAGCAGTCAATCCGGGGGGCCCTCCTACAATGAGCAGTTCTTC.

Written as DNA, the CDR3 is TGTGCCAGCAGCCAAGGTGGTCCCATAAACATTCAGTACTTC. It is translated as CASSQGGPINIQYF. The chain links TRBV6-6 to TRBJ2-4, with D hard to call. CDR3 length: 14 amino acids. The V end lost 6 bases, the J end lost 6 bases, and 15 bases lay between the germline ends. Germline values: CDR1 MNHNY, CDR2 SVGAGI (reference sequence).

This clonotype came up once. The CDR3 spells CASSECGTDSYEQYF. CDR3 coding DNA: TGTGCCAGCAGTGAATGCGGGACAGACTCCTACGAGCAGTACTTC. The chain links TRBV25-1 to TRBJ2-7; weak D call: TRBD1 (7 bases). Germline V lookup: CDR1 MGHDK, CDR2 SYGVNS. There are 15 residues in the CDR3. Trimming removed 1 base at V and 0 bases at J, with 10 bases between.

CDR3 region: CSGRINNQPQHF. DNA of the CDR3: TGCAGCGGCAGGATAAACAATCAGCCCCAGCATTTT. J is TRBJ1-5 and V is TRBV29-1; D is unclear. The V end lost 7 bases, the J end lost 3 bases, and 10 bases lay between the germline ends. CDR3 length: 12 residues. Germline CDR1 and CDR2: SQVTM and ANQGSEA. Filled out from reference TRBV29-1 and TRBJ1-5, the complete variable domain reads SAVISQKPSRDICQRGTSLTIQCQVDSQVTMMFWYRQQPGQSLTLIATANQGSEATYESGFVIDKFPISRPNLTFSTLTVSNMSPEDSSIYLCSGRINNQPQHFGDGTRLSIL.

This sequence joins TRBV29-1 and TRBJ2-1; TRBD2 matches 10 bases. With V trimmed by 7 bases and J by 7 bases, 10 bases remained unmatched. Germline CDR1 SQVTM, CDR2 ANQGSEA. The CDR3 is 14 amino acids. The CDR3 bases are TGCAGCGGGAGTCTAGCGGGAGTAGGAAATGAGCAGTTCTTC. Protein sequence: CSGSLAGVGNEQFF.

The genes are TRBV12-5 and TRBJ2-7, with D hard to call. The V end lost 6 bases, the J end lost 4 bases, and 10 bases lay between the germline ends. Germline CDR1 and CDR2: LGHNT and FRNRAP. There are 12 residues in the CDR3. The CDR3 DNA reads as TGTGCTAGTGGCCCCGGTGTGTACGAGCAGTACTTC. This sequence encodes CASGPGVYEQYF.

This chain connects TRBV5-6 to TRBJ2-4, with TRBD2 as a possible D gene (6 bases). The DNA end is more similar to TRBJ2-7, so the J call may be wrong. Looked up from germline, CDR1 is SGHDT and CDR2 is YYEEEE. The CDR3 is made up of 16 amino acids. DNA for the CDR3: TGTGCCAGCAGCCAAGAGGGGACGGGAGTCTCCTACGAGCAGTACTTC. Translated: CASSQEGTGVSYEQYF.

The chain combines TRBV20-1 with TRBJ2-7, with 9 bases identical to TRBD2. Germline CDR1 is DFQATT and CDR2 is SNEGSKA (reference sequence). The CDR3 is made up of 18 amino acids. After removal of 0 bases from V and 4 bases from J, the junction contained 16 bases not matched to a gene. The CDR3 nucleotides read TGCAGTGCTAGAGAAGAAGGGACTAGCACTCCTTCGGGGTACGAGCAGTACTTC. Translating it yields CSAREEGTSTPSGYEQYF.

Points on this clonotype: Possible read error: a much larger clone is one base away. This rearrangement joins TRBV29-1 to TRBJ2-7; 7 bases fit TRBD1. From germline, CDR1 is SQVTM and CDR2 ANQGSEA. The CDR3 covers 14 residues. V lost 7 bases and J lost 6; bases outside the gene matches: 15. The CDR3 DNA reads as TGCAGCGCCGTCGGCCAGGGGGTCACGGGCGAGCAGTACTTC. As protein: CSAVGQGVTGEQYF.

DNA for the CDR3: TGCAGTGCTAGTCAGGGGGTTTATAATGAAAAACTGTTTTTT. This gives the protein CSASQGVYNEKLFF. The rearrangement links TRBV20-1 to TRBJ1-4, with 7 nucleotides matching TRBD1. Per germline, CDR1 DFQATT and CDR2 SNEGSKA (reference sequence). The CDR3 runs 14 residues. Trimming at V came to 3 bases and at J to 4 bases, leaving 5 bases not matched to a gene.

V is TRBV12-3 or TRBV12-4 and J is TRBJ2-1, with D maybe TRBD2 (6 bases). With 5 bases removed from V and 4 bases from J, the gap between germline ends came to 15 bases. The length of the CDR3 is 15 residues. In DNA form, the CDR3 reads TGTGCCAGCAGTCGGCGGGACGAGCAATACAATGAGCAGTTCTTC. Amino acids: CASSRRDEQYNEQFF.

The CDR3: CASSLGTYVKQYF. The CDR3 DNA is TGTGCCAGCAGTCTTGGGACCTACGTAAAGCAGTACTTC. The chain joins TRBV28 to TRBJ2-5; D tentatively fits TRBD1 or TRBD2 (5 bases each). Between the trimmed V and J ends, which lost 5 bases and 11 bases, there was a span of 18 bases. Looked up from germline, CDR1 is MDHEN and CDR2 is SYDVKM. There are 13 residues in the CDR3.

Remarks on this clonotype: An end of the junction differs from the germline gene, which may be a read error. The V and J genes are TRBV20-1 and TRBJ2-1; D remains ambiguous. The CDR3 consists of 15 residues. Germline V gene sequence: CDR1 DFQATT, CDR2 SNEGSKA (reference sequence). CDR3 in amino acids: CSARSYSSSYDEQFF. The CDR3 DNA is TGCAGTGCTAGATCTTACTCGAGCTCCTACGATGAGCAGTTCTTC.

The gene calls are TRBV28 and TRBJ1-4, with TRBD1 identical over 7 bases. The length of the CDR3 is 17 residues. In germline, CDR1 is MDHEN, CDR2 SYDVKM. Trimming took 3 bases from V and 4 from J; bases not matched to a gene: 11. As DNA, the CDR3 is TGTGCCAGCAGTTTGCCGGGACCGACAGGGAATAATGAAAAACTGTTTTTT. The encoded protein is CASSLPGPTGNNEKLFF.

The chain combines TRBV10-2 with TRBJ1-4; D not certain. The CDR3 is 17 amino acids. Trimming took off 3 bases at V and 4 bases at J, with 18 bases between the two ends. Germline V gene sequence: CDR1 WSHSY, CDR2 SAAADI. The CDR3 protein is CASSEFAAGRNNEKLFF. As DNA, the CDR3 is TGCGCCAGCAGTGAATTCGCAGCGGGCCGGAATAATGAAAAACTGTTTTTT.

This clonotype has only a few counts. The chain couples TRBV7-2 to TRBJ1-1, with D possibly being TRBD1 (5 bases). Germline assignment: CDR1 SGHTA and CDR2 FQGNSA. The V gene lost 4 bases and the J gene lost 7 bases, with 22 bases spanning the gap. The CDR3 contains 16 residues. CDR3 sequence: CASSSGRALKGSEAFF. CDR3 nucleotide sequence: TGTGCCAGCAGCTCAGGGAGGGCCCTTAAAGGGAGTGAAGCTTTCTTT.

V usage is TRBV7-2 and J usage is TRBJ1-2; D is unclear. Germline values: CDR1 SGHTA, CDR2 FQGNSA. The CDR3 sequence is 12 residues long. Deletions cut 5 bases from V and 3 bases from J, with 7 bases between. The DNA of the CDR3 is TGTGCCAGCAGCAAGCGGGACTATGGCTACACCTTC. Amino acids: CASSKRDYGYTF.

The CDR3 sequence is CASSTREGSYNEQFF. DNA for the CDR3: TGTGCCAGTAGTACCCGGGAGGGCTCCTACAATGAGCAGTTCTTC. The chain is built from TRBV19 and TRBJ2-1, with 8 nucleotides matching TRBD2. The V segment lost 4 bases and the J segment 0 bases; nucleotides outside the gene matches: 2. The CDR3 is 15 amino acids. Germline CDR1 reads LNHDA; CDR2 reads SQIVND (reference sequence).

There are a few counts of this clonotype. The chain is built from TRBV4-1 and TRBJ1-2, with D tentatively TRBD1 (6 bases). V was shortened by 3 bases and J by 5 bases, with 10 bases between the two germline ends. Germline lookup yields CDR1 MGHRA and CDR2 YSYEKL. The CDR3 loop spans 13 amino acids. This CDR3 is CASSQTTGYGYTF. Here the CDR3 DNA reads TGCGCCAGCAGCCAGACGACAGGTTATGGCTACACCTTC.

The sample holds a few counts of this clonotype. V and J are TRBV9 and TRBJ2-5, with 8 bases lining up with TRBD2. The V gene's germline CDR1 is SGDLS and CDR2 YYNGEE. After removal of 3 bases from V and 0 bases from J, the junction contained 13 bases not matched to a gene. This CDR3 spans 18 amino acids. CDR3 sequence: CASSANPTGGEYQETQYF. CDR3 coding DNA: TGTGCCAGCAGCGCAAACCCCACGGGGGGGGAGTACCAAGAGACCCAGTACTTC. Full variable domain (outside the CDR3, taken from reference TRBV9 and TRBJ2-5): DSGVTQTPKHLITATGQRVTLRCSPRSGDLSVYWYQQSLDQGLQFLIQYYNGEERAKGNILERFSAQQFPDLHSELNLSSLELGDSALYFCASSANPTGGEYQETQYFGPGTRLLVL.

V and J are TRBV2 and TRBJ2-5, with D unclear. The last part of the DNA fits TRBJ2-7 better; the J call may be wrong. This CDR3 is built from 12 residues. From germline, CDR1 is SNHLY and CDR2 FYNNEI. CDR3: CASIQTNYEQYF. In DNA, the CDR3 is TGTGCCAGCATTCAGACGAACTACGAGCAGTACTTC.

This clonotype has more than one count but fewer than ten. The chain uses TRBV20-1 and TRBJ1-1; D may be TRBD1 (5 bases). V lost 2 bases and J lost 10, with 14 bases in between. The V gene's germline CDR1 is DFQATT and CDR2 SNEGSKA (reference sequence). The CDR3 runs to 12 residues. The chain's CDR3 is CSARPGAGGAFF. CDR3 DNA: TGCAGTGCTAGACCCGGGGCCGGGGGAGCTTTCTTT.

J is TRBJ2-7 and V is TRBV4-3; D is undetermined. Germline assignment: CDR1 LGHNA and CDR2 YSLEER. V was cut by 2 bases and J by 0 bases, with 17 bases left in between. The CDR3 loop spans 17 amino acids. Here the CDR3 reads CASSQNAAPRSSYEQYF. The CDR3 DNA sequence: TGCGCCAGCAGCCAAAACGCAGCGCCTAGGAGCTCCTACGAGCAGTACTTC.

CDR3 protein: CASSSFGGWDGTDTQYF. The CDR3, as DNA: TGTGCCAGCAGTTCCTTTGGAGGATGGGACGGCACAGATACGCAGTATTTT. V is TRBV27 and J is TRBJ2-3; TRBD1 or TRBD2 may be the D gene (5 bases each). Trimming stripped 4 bases from V and 1 base from J, with 18 bases between. The CDR3 extends over 17 amino acids. Germline values: CDR1 MNHEY, CDR2 SMNVEV (reference sequence).